This is a list of T cell receptor beta chains from one sample in a study of shared clonotypes between healthy human individuals. Only in-frame clones appear in the TCRdb table, and some are missing; sequencing was by immunoSEQ multiplex PCR. The sample includes about 1,900,000 clones, just under 95% seen only once; the top ten take 1.2%. Sequencing was performed on naive CD8+ T cells sorted from blood. Source of these receptors: a man younger than 35 in good health. Both conserved end residues are part of each CDR3. D genes are given only for firm matches. Rows give clone size only sometimes, using once, few, many, or a class for an expanded clone.

j_call d_call clone_size v_call cdr3_aa cdr3_nt
TRBJ2-7 TRBD1 - TRBV7-3 CASSARTGEPYEQYF TGTGCCAGCAGCGCGCGGACAGGGGAGCCCTACGAGCAGTACTTC
TRBJ2-4 - - TRBV4-1 CASSQENGLAKNIQYF TGCGCCAGCAGCCAAGAGAACGGGTTAGCCAAAAACATTCAGTACTTC
TRBJ2-2 - - TRBV29-1 CSVEVVSNTGELFF TGCAGCGTTGAAGTGGTCAGTAACACCGGGGAGCTGTTTTTT
TRBJ2-1 TRBD2 - TRBV4-3 CASSQDLGSGRNEQFF TGCGCCAGCAGCCAAGATCTAGGTAGCGGGAGGAATGAGCAGTTCTTC
TRBJ2-7 - - TRBV10-3 CAISSGNEQYF TGTGCCATCAGTTCAGGGAACGAGCAGTACTTC
TRBJ1-1 - - TRBV10-2 CASSEGVSVKFEAFF TGCGCCAGCAGTGAGGGGGTCAGCGTAAAATTTGAAGCTTTCTTT
TRBJ1-3 TRBD1 - TRBV7-9 CASSSFTGGVSGNTIYF TGTGCCAGCAGCTCCTTCACAGGGGGCGTATCTGGAAACACCATATATTTT
TRBJ2-5 TRBD2 - TRBV10-3 CAISAQTPGEGLGETQYF TGTGCCATCAGTGCTCAAACCCCGGGGGAGGGGCTTGGAGAGACCCAGTACTTC
TRBJ2-5 TRBD1 - TRBV28 CASSADRGLETQYF TGTGCCAGCAGTGCGGACAGGGGGCTAGAGACCCAGTACTTC
TRBJ2-5 - - TRBV7-9 CASSLIGGIQETQYF TGTGCCAGCAGCTTAATCGGCGGCATCCAAGAGACCCAGTACTTC
TRBJ2-2 TRBD2 - TRBV7-6 CASSLALAGVTGELFF TGTGCCAGCAGCTTAGCGCTAGCGGGAGTCACCGGGGAGCTGTTTTTT
TRBJ2-7 TRBD2 - TRBV7-8 CASSPKGTSGITEQYF TGTGCCAGCAGCCCAAAAGGGACTAGCGGGATCACTGAGCAGTACTTC
TRBJ1-2 TRBD1 - TRBV7-2 CASSSAFTGEGGYTF TGTGCCAGCAGCTCCGCCTTCACAGGGGAGGGGGGCTACACCTTC
TRBJ2-3 TRBD1 - TRBV7-9 CASSFSRDRGTDTQYF TGTGCCAGCAGCTTCTCTCGGGACAGGGGTACAGATACGCAGTATTTT
TRBJ2-1 TRBD2 - TRBV5-4 CASSLPTSGTNNEQFF TGTGCCAGCAGCTTGCCAACTAGCGGGACTAACAATGAGCAGTTCTTC
TRBJ2-2 - once TRBV29-1 CSVDWGGELFF TGCAGCGTTGACTGGGGTGGGGAGCTGTTTTTT
TRBJ2-7 - once TRBV6-5 CASSPGVSYEQYF TGTGCCAGCAGTCCCGGGGTCTCCTACGAGCAGTACTTC
TRBJ2-1 - - TRBV30 CAWSVMGDNEQFF TGTGCCTGGAGTGTTATGGGGGACAATGAGCAGTTCTTC
TRBJ2-3 TRBD2 - TRBV9 CASSVDRTSGGDTQYF TGTGCCAGCAGCGTAGATCGGACTAGCGGGGGAGATACGCAGTATTTT
TRBJ2-7 - once TRBV9 CASSPAGTPNYEQYF TGTGCCAGCAGCCCGGCAGGCACCCCCAACTACGAGCAGTACTTC
TRBJ2-7 - - TRBV9 CASSVAPNYEQYF TGTGCCAGCAGCGTAGCTCCAAACTACGAGCAGTACTTC
TRBJ1-1 TRBD1 - TRBV2 CASSWDRNTEAFF TGTGCCAGCAGCTGGGACAGGAACACTGAAGCTTTCTTT